Each of the 20 T cell receptor beta chains below was sequenced from the same sample in a study of T and B cells in COVID-19 patients. Multiplex PCR with BIOMED2 TRB-A/B primer pools amplified TRB rearrangements. MiXCR was run by TCRdb on the multiplex PCR reads, yielding one entry per CDR3 protein. The sample shows 20,000 or so distinct CDR3 sequences, 30% of them seen only once. Each TRB amplification used about 220-500 ng of genomic DNA from blood. The sequenced sample was blood. Every receptor here comes from a human donor who had recovered from COVID-19.

In the case of this clonotype: With a much larger clone just one base away, this may be a read error. The chain links TRBV11-3 to TRBJ2-2, with 8 bases aligning to TRBD2. The CDR3 loop spans 15 amino acids. The germline CDR1 and CDR2 sequences are SGHNT and YENEEA. Here the CDR3 reads CACSPGVAGIGELFF. In nucleotides, the CDR3 is TGTGCCTGCAGCCCCGGAGTAGCGGGGATCGGGGAGCTGTTTTTT.

In this sample, this clonotype is medium-sized. This chain links TRBV6-5 with TRBJ1-6; TRBD1 agrees at 7 bases. The CDR3 has 14 residues. CDR1 and CDR2 from the germline V gene are MNHEY and SVGAGI. J lost 7 bases, V lost 4 bases, and 4 bases had no gene match. Here the CDR3 reads CASSSGTANSPLHF. The CDR3 region has the DNA TGTGCCAGCAGTTCCGGGACAGCGAATTCACCCCTCCACTTT.

The chain carries TRBV19 and TRBJ2-1, with a weak D call TRBD1 (6 bases). Germline-derived CDR1 and CDR2 are LNHDA and SQIVND (reference sequence). V was clipped by 3 bases and J by 0 bases, with 12 bases between them. The CDR3 has 16 residues. CDR3 DNA sequence: TGTGCCAGTAGTATGGGGGCAGGGAGCTCCTACAATGAGCAGTTCTTC. Translated: CASSMGAGSSYNEQFF.

This clonotype is medium-sized by share. The V call is TRBV11-3, the J call TRBJ2-2; 10 bases line up with TRBD2. The trim removed 5 bases at V and 6 bases at J, leaving 6 bases unmatched. The CDR3 loop spans 15 amino acids. The V gene's germline CDR1 is SGHNT and CDR2 YENEEA. The CDR3 reads CASSPSGGGAGELFF. CDR3 sequence (DNA): TGTGCCAGCAGCCCTAGCGGGGGAGGGGCCGGGGAGCTGTTTTTT.

This sequence joins TRBV18 and TRBJ2-5; TRBD2 matches 9 bases. Germline V gives CDR1 KGHSH, CDR2 LQKENI. The V segment lost 0 bases and the J segment 9 bases; nucleotides outside the gene matches: 2. The CDR3 is 13 residues long. CDR3 sequence (DNA): TGTGCCAGCTCACCACCCGGCGGGGGGGCCCAGTACTTC. Encoded protein: CASSPPGGGAQYF. The complete variable domain, with remaining parts taken from reference TRBV18 and TRBJ2-5, reads NAGVMQNPRHLVRRRGQEARLRCSPMKGHSHVYWYRQLPEEGLKFMVYLQKENIIDESGMPKERFSAEFPKEGPSILRIQQVVRGDSAAYFCASSPPGGGAQYFGPGTRLLVL.

This chain links TRBV14 with TRBJ2-5; D may match TRBD1 or TRBD2 (5 bases each). The germline gives CDR1 SGHDN, CDR2 FVKESK. The CDR3 covers 14 residues. The V gene lost 2 bases and the J gene lost 5 bases, with 12 bases spanning the gap. CDR3 sequence: CASSQTGRWETQYF. The DNA for the CDR3 is TGTGCCAGCAGCCAAACGGGACGCTGGGAGACCCAGTACTTC.

This clonotype was seen a handful of times. The chain uses TRBV24-1 and TRBJ2-5; 14 nucleotides agree with TRBD2. CDR1 and CDR2 (germline): KGHDR, SFDVKD. The CDR3 length is 13 residues. CDR3 sequence reads: CATSGGAWETQYF. The CDR3 nucleotides are TGTGCGACTAGCGGGGGGGCGTGGGAGACCCAGTACTTC.

This clonotype was seen a few times. The chain combines TRBV7-9 with TRBJ2-7, with 8 bases aligning to TRBD1. Germline V gene sequence: CDR1 SEHNR, CDR2 FQNEAQ (reference sequence). The CDR3 covers 16 residues. The ends lost 5 bases at V and 2 bases at J; junction bases unmatched: 11. Here the CDR3 reads CASSHSGGVLTYEQYF. The CDR3 DNA reads as TGTGCCAGCAGCCATTCAGGGGGCGTCCTTACCTACGAGCAGTACTTC.

To note about this clonotype: Sequence at one end of the junction differs from germline and may be a read error. The chain employs TRBV6-1 and TRBJ1-5; tentatively, D is TRBD1 (6 bases). The CDR3 runs 16 residues. Germline V gives CDR1 MNHNS, CDR2 SASEGT. The CDR3 here is CVSTGNGGPSNQPQHF. The CDR3 region has the DNA TGTGTCAGCACCGGAAACGGGGGCCCCAGCAATCAGCCCCAGCATTTT.

This clonotype was seen a few times. The chain is built from TRBV24-1 and TRBJ2-3; D might be TRBD1 (8 bases). Trimming took 4 bases from V and 6 from J, leaving 19 bases between them. CDR3 length: 16 amino acids. From germline, CDR1 is KGHDR and CDR2 SFDVKD. The CDR3 spells CATSDRTGGEIDTQYF. The CDR3 DNA reads TGTGCCACCAGTGACCGCACAGGGGGGGAAATCGATACGCAGTATTTT.

Only one count was recorded for this clonotype. At one of its ends the junction is not consistent with the germline gene, which may arise from a read error. The chain couples TRBV27 to TRBJ1-5; TRBD1 matches 8 bases. Germline CDR1 is MNHEY and CDR2 is SMNVEV (reference sequence). The CDR3 consists of 17 residues. CDR3: CAISDPPGTGSNQPQHF. As DNA, the CDR3 is TGTGCCATCAGTGACCCCCCCGGGACAGGAAGCAATCAGCCCCAGCATTTT.

This clonotype showed up just a few times. The rearrangement joins TRBV12-3 or TRBV12-4 to TRBJ2-7; D unresolved. With 3 bases removed from V and 5 bases from J, the gap between germline ends came to 11 bases. The CDR3 is made up of 13 amino acids. The CDR3 sequence is CASSFFGPHEQYF. In DNA form, the CDR3 reads TGTGCCAGCAGTTTTTTTGGCCCCCACGAGCAGTACTTC.

V is TRBV5-1 and J is TRBJ1-1; 8 bases map to TRBD1. Per the germline V gene, CDR1 is SGHRS and CDR2 is YFSETQ. The CDR3 length is 14 residues. The V gene end was trimmed by 4 bases and the J gene end by 5 bases; junction bases not matched to a gene: 7. The CDR3 coding sequence is TGCGCCAGCAGCCTACAGGGGGGGAGTACTGAAGCTTTCTTT. As protein: CASSLQGGSTEAFF.

The CDR3 sequence is CASSLFGGGSYEQYF. Written as DNA, the CDR3 is TGTGCCAGCAGTTTGTTCGGGGGGGGTTCCTACGAGCAGTACTTC. This sequence joins TRBV12-3 or TRBV12-4 and TRBJ2-7; the match to TRBD2 covers 8 bases. V gave up 3 bases and J gave up 1 base; unmatched junction bases: 5. This CDR3 is built from 15 residues.

This clonotype occurred a few times. The gene calls are TRBV7-6 and TRBJ2-1; D perhaps matches TRBD1 (6 bases). Germline V gene sequence: CDR1 SGHVS, CDR2 FNYEAQ. Trimming cost V 5 bases and J 4 bases, with 15 bases left between them. The CDR3 is 15 amino acids. This CDR3 reads CASSPPGTQYNEQFF. The CDR3 coding sequence is TGTGCCAGCAGCCCCCCCGGGACACAGTACAATGAGCAGTTCTTC.

This clonotype is labeled medium-sized. The V and J genes are TRBV6-5 and TRBJ2-1; 10 bases fit TRBD2. CDR3 length: 15 amino acids. The ends lost 7 bases at V and 9 bases at J; junction bases unmatched: 12. CDR1 and CDR2 from the germline V gene are MNHEY and SVGAGI. In nucleotides, the CDR3 is TGTGCCAGCACCCAGGGGTGGGGACTAGCGACTGAGCAGTTCTTC. This codes for CASTQGWGLATEQFF.

CDR3 region: CAWSETGTSPLHF. CDR3 nucleotide sequence: TGTGCCTGGAGCGAGACAGGGACTTCACCCCTCCACTTT. V and J are TRBV30 and TRBJ1-6; 7 positions match TRBD1. Germline trimming cut 3 bases from V and 9 bases from J; bases unmatched to any gene: 5. The CDR3 loop spans 13 amino acids. Germline V gene data show CDR1 as GTSNPN and CDR2 as SVGIG (reference sequence).

This clonotype was seen more than once but under ten times. The V call is TRBV20-1, the J call TRBJ2-7; TRBD1 is a possible D gene (6 bases). Germline V gene sequence: CDR1 DFQATT, CDR2 SNEGSKA (reference sequence). This CDR3 has 15 amino acids. Trimming shortened V by 4 bases and J by 2 bases, and 18 bases separated the two germline ends. CDR3 in amino acids: CSAKVGRGSTYEQYF. CDR3 in DNA: TGCAGTGCTAAAGTAGGCAGGGGATCTACCTACGAGCAGTACTTC.

This rearrangement joins TRBV11-1 to TRBJ2-3, with TRBD1 matching 10 bases. The CDR3 spans 15 residues. Trimming took 5 bases from V and 1 from J; bases not matched to a gene: 3. Germline V gene sequence: CDR1 SGHAT, CDR2 FQDESV (reference sequence). CDR3 nucleotide sequence: TGTGCCAGCAGCCCGGACAGGGGGGGCACAGATACGCAGTATTTT. Amino acids: CASSPDRGGTDTQYF. Looking up the rest from reference TRBV11-1 and TRBJ2-3 gives the full variable domain: EAEVAQSPRYKITEKSQAVAFWCDPISGHATLYWYRQILGQGPELLVQFQDESVVDDSQLPKDRFSAERLKGVDSTLKIQPAELGDSAMYLCASSPDRGGTDTQYFGPGTRLTVL.

Sample share makes this clonotype medium-sized (0.01 to 0.1%). Written as DNA, the CDR3 is TGTGCCAGCAGAACAAACTACGAGCAGTACTTC. Translation gives CASRTNYEQYF. V is TRBV6-6 and J is TRBJ2-7; D remains unclear. CDR1 is MNHNY and CDR2 is SVGAGI in the germline V gene (reference sequence). The CDR3 spans 11 residues. V was clipped by 6 bases and J by 3 bases, with 6 bases between them.